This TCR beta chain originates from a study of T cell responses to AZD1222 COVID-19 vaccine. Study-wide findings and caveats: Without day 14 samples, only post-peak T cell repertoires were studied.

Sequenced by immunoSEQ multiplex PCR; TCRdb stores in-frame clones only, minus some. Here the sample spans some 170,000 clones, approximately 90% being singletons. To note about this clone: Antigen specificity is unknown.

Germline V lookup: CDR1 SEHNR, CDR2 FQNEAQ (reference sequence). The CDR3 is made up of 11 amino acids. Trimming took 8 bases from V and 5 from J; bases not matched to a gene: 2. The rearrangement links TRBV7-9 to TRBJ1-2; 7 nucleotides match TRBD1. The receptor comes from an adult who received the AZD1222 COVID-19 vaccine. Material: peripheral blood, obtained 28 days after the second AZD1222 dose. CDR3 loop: CASEGAYGYTF. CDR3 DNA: TGTGCCAGCGAGGGGGCGTATGGCTACACCTTC.